This T cell receptor beta chain was obtained from a study of CD8 T cells in ankylosing spondylitis. Study-level findings and limits: Reactive arthritis synovial fluid and blood previously showed some of these motif variants. Disease-linked clones reportedly concentrated significantly in matched ankylosing spondylitis synovial fluid.

This clonotype came up many times. What it binds is unknown. This CDR3 has 16 amino acids. CDR1 SGDLS and CDR2 YYNGEE come from the germline V gene. The junction had 6 bases not matched to a gene; V was cut back by 0 bases and J by 3 bases. TCRdb ran MiXCR on the 5' RACE reads and lists one entry per CDR3 protein. The sample gives roughly 13,000 distinct CDR3 sequences, approximately 2.5% of which show up once; around 10% is in the top ten. The chain has TRBV9 and TRBJ2-1, with TRBD2 identical over 7 bases. This receptor was obtained from a male donor with ankylosing spondylitis or in good health (not recorded which). Input material: blood, either unsorted or a sorted T cell fraction (not recorded which). The CDR3 protein is CASSVASWGGYNEQFF. Written as DNA, the CDR3 is TGTGCCAGCAGCGTAGCATCTTGGGGGGGCTACAATGAGCAGTTCTTC.